This TCR beta chain was profiled in a study of T cells in Graves' hyperthyroidism and ophthalmopathy. About the research overall: Upon initial diagnosis and before any treatment, peripheral blood was collected. Study results and limitations: Peripheral blood also featured most of the thyroid clonotypes expanded above 0.001. A 13 V-J model separated ophthalmopathy from stable hyperthyroidism.

Authors of the study amplified TCR beta CDR3 regions from RNA transcripts. Primed by the HTBI set, a first-round RT-PCR was run on the TCR CDR3. One entry per CDR3 protein, called by TCRdb with MiXCR from the multiplex PCR reads. The sample has 470,000 or so distinct CDR3 sequences, about a fifth seen once. Per germline, CDR1 SGHVS and CDR2 FQNEAQ. The V segment lost 8 bases and the J segment 0 bases; nucleotides outside the gene matches: 6. CDR3 length: 14 residues. Used for diagnoses were clinical symptoms, serum thyroxine and TRAb, thyroid ultrasound and orbital computed tomography. In regard to this clonotype: The antigen remains unidentified.

Sequencing was done on a sample of blood. The receptor's source is a man between 18 and 35 years old with Graves' hyperthyroidism. The rearrangement uses TRBV7-8 and TRBJ2-5; the match to TRBD2 covers 7 bases. In nucleotides, the CDR3 is TGTGCCAGCTCCCCAGCGGGGTACCAAGAGACCCAGTACTTC. This translates into CASSPAGYQETQYF.